The 12 T cell receptor beta chains in this list originate from one sample, sequenced in a study of blood T cell repertoires in COVID-19. TCRdb's copy holds only in-frame clones and misses some; the assay was immunoSEQ multiplex PCR. The sample contains over 70,000 clones, 78% of which appear only once. The material sequenced was peripheral blood. These receptors were collected from a man aged 65 to 79 with COVID-19, enrolled during active disease.

V and J are TRBV5-1 and TRBJ1-2; 7 bases map to TRBD1. The germline gives CDR1 SGHRS, CDR2 YFSETQ. This CDR3 spans 15 amino acids. V was clipped by 0 bases and J by 6 bases; unmatched bases: 8. CDR3 DNA: TGCGCCAGCAGCTTGGTGACACAGGGGCAAAATGGCTACACCTTC. It translates to CASSLVTQGQNGYTF.

This chain connects TRBV28 to TRBJ1-1, with D unclear. This CDR3 has 12 amino acids. Looked up from germline, CDR1 is MDHEN and CDR2 is SYDVKM. Trimming took 6 bases from V and 5 from J, leaving 10 bases between them. CDR3 nucleotide sequence: TGTGCCAGCAGGAGGGTTGAAACTGAAGCTTTCTTT. Its translation is CASRRVETEAFF. The full variable domain, rest sourced from reference TRBV28 and TRBJ1-1, is DVKVTQSSRYLVKRTGEKVFLECVQDMDHENMFWYRQDPGLGLRLIYFSYDVKMKEKGDIPEGYSVSREKKERFSLILESASTNQTSMYLCASRRVETEAFFGQGTRLTVV.

This clone was counted once. The rearrangement links TRBV6-2 or TRBV6-3 to TRBJ1-5; 10 nucleotides line up with TRBD1. The CDR3 runs to 15 residues. Germline lookup yields CDR1 MNHEY and CDR2 SVGEGT. Germline trimming cut 5 bases from V and 5 bases from J; bases unmatched to any gene: 6. CDR3 loop: CASSKRTGGDQPQHF. As DNA, the CDR3 is TGTGCCAGCAGTAAGAGGACAGGGGGAGATCAGCCCCAGCATTTT.

This chain joins TRBV10-3 and TRBJ1-1; possible D gene TRBD1, 6 bases. The V end was cut by 7 bases, the J end by 1 base, with 13 bases between. This CDR3 has 14 amino acids. Germline-derived CDR1 and CDR2 are ENHRY and SYGVKD. The CDR3 sequence is CAIISGHQNTEAFF. CDR3 nucleotides: TGTGCCATCATCTCGGGACATCAGAACACTGAAGCTTTCTTT.

The rearrangement links TRBV11-1 to TRBJ2-7; D is perhaps TRBD1 (5 bases). CDR1 is SGHAT and CDR2 is FQDESV in the germline V gene (reference sequence). Trimming cost V 5 bases and J 2 bases, with 10 bases left between them. The CDR3 consists of 13 residues. CDR3 protein: CASSRPGTYEQYF. In nucleotides, the CDR3 is TGTGCCAGCAGCCGTCCAGGGACCTACGAGCAGTACTTC. Based on the CDR3 plus reference TRBV11-1 and TRBJ2-7, the full variable domain is EAEVAQSPRYKITEKSQAVAFWCDPISGHATLYWYRQILGQGPELLVQFQDESVVDDSQLPKDRFSAERLKGVDSTLKIQPAELGDSAMYLCASSRPGTYEQYFGPGTRLTVT.

This chain uses TRBV19 with TRBJ1-2, with TRBD1 identical over 7 bases. With V trimmed by 10 bases and J by 1 base, 9 bases remained unmatched. Germline V gene data show CDR1 as LNHDA and CDR2 as SQIVND (reference sequence). The CDR3 is made up of 14 amino acids. CDR3 bases: TGTGCCACCCACAACAGGGGTTTTAACTATGGCTACACCTTC. Its translation: CATHNRGFNYGYTF.

This clone was seen more than once but under ten times. The rearrangement links TRBV6-2 or TRBV6-3 to TRBJ1-6; 10 bases fit TRBD1. This CDR3 spans 16 amino acids. Germline values: CDR1 MNHEY, CDR2 SVGEGT. V shed 2 bases and J 9 bases; nucleotides not matched to a gene: 7. The DNA of the CDR3 is TGTGCCAGCAGTTACAGAGGACAGGGGGTGAGTTCACCCCTCCACTTT. This encodes CASSYRGQGVSSPLHF.

This chain uses TRBV12-3 or TRBV12-4 with TRBJ1-3; no clear D. CDR3 length: 13 residues. V gave up 4 bases and J gave up 4 bases, with 8 bases separating them. The CDR3: CASSSLRGNTIYF. The CDR3 DNA sequence: TGTGCCAGCAGTTCGTTGAGAGGAAACACCATATATTTT.

This chain joins TRBV28 and TRBJ2-3, with 11 bases that match TRBD2. In germline, CDR1 is MDHEN, CDR2 SYDVKM. The CDR3 spans 16 residues. The V gene end was trimmed by 5 bases and the J gene end by 5 bases; junction bases not matched to a gene: 9. In DNA form, the CDR3 reads TGTGCCAGCAGTGCCCCCGGGACTAGCGGAGTAGATACGCAGTATTTT. This codes for CASSAPGTSGVDTQYF. The full variable domain, completed using reference TRBV28 and TRBJ2-3, is DVKVTQSSRYLVKRTGEKVFLECVQDMDHENMFWYRQDPGLGLRLIYFSYDVKMKEKGDIPEGYSVSREKKERFSLILESASTNQTSMYLCASSAPGTSGVDTQYFGPGTRLTVL.

Only one count was recorded for this clone. The chain joins TRBV18 to TRBJ2-1, with D possibly TRBD2 on 5 matching bases. Germline loops: CDR1 KGHSH, CDR2 LQKENI. The CDR3 is 14 residues long. The germline V and J ends were trimmed by 0 bases and 7 bases, with 10 bases remaining between them. The CDR3 protein is CASSPPSRRNEQFF. CDR3 DNA sequence: TGTGCCAGCTCACCACCGAGCAGGAGGAATGAGCAGTTCTTC. The full variable domain, rest sourced from reference TRBV18 and TRBJ2-1, is NAGVMQNPRHLVRRRGQEARLRCSPMKGHSHVYWYRQLPEEGLKFMVYLQKENIIDESGMPKERFSAEFPKEGPSILRIQQVVRGDSAAYFCASSPPSRRNEQFFGPGTRLTVL.

This clone was found once. The V call is TRBV29-1, the J call TRBJ2-1; no clear D. V gave up 6 bases and J gave up 0 bases, with 9 bases separating them. This CDR3 has 13 amino acids. The germline CDR1 and CDR2 sequences are SQVTM and ANQGSEA. The CDR3 coding sequence is TGCAGCGTGCGGATGAGCTCCTACAATGAGCAGTTCTTC. Protein product: CSVRMSSYNEQFF.

V gene TRBV6-5 combines with J gene TRBJ1-2; 8 positions match TRBD1. The CDR3 length is 12 residues. Per the germline V gene, CDR1 is MNHEY and CDR2 is SVGAGI. V trimming: 7 bases; J trimming: 8 bases; junction bases outside the gene matches: 6. CDR3 sequence (DNA): TGTGCCAGCAATCAGGGGGCGCGAGGCTACACCTTC. Protein: CASNQGARGYTF.